This is a list of T cell receptor beta chains from one sample in a study of blood T cell repertoires in COVID-19. Sequenced by immunoSEQ multiplex PCR; TCRdb stores in-frame clones only, minus some. The sample lists some 160,000 clones; around 90% were seen once. Specimen: peripheral blood. The receptors originated from a woman at least 80 years old with COVID-19, enrolled during active disease. Both conserved end residues are part of each CDR3. The D gene is left open where the match is weak. Clone size is shown for a subset of rows, as once, few, many or a class of expanded clone.

TRBD2	TRBV7-7	-	TRBJ2-7	TGTGCTAGCAGCCTAAGTCCTGGACTAGCGGGAGGCGAGCAGTACTTC	CASSLSPGLAGGEQYF
TRBD2	TRBV4-1	-	TRBJ2-5	TGCGCCAGCAGCCAAGAACCCGGGAGGGAGACCCAGTACTTC	CASSQEPGRETQYF
-	TRBV19	-	TRBJ2-2	TGTGCCAGTAGTATTAGGACAACATTGGTCGGGGAGCTGTTTTTT	CASSIRTTLVGELFF
-	TRBV28	-	TRBJ1-2	TGTGCCAGCAGTTTAAATGGGGGGTGGGGCGTCGACCAGGGCTACACCTTC	CASSLNGGWGVDQGYTF
-	TRBV21-1	-	TRBJ1-2	TGTGCCAGCAGCAAATGTTCCAGGGGAAGGGGCTACACCTTC	CASSKCSRGRGYTF
TRBD1	TRBV14	-	TRBJ2-7	TGTGCCAGCAGCCTCGGACAGGGGACGGGCGAGCAGTACTTC	CASSLGQGTGEQYF
-	TRBV24-1	-	TRBJ1-2	TGTGCCGCATCAAACGGGGTGGGTATGGACTACACCTTC	CAASNGVGMDYTF
-	TRBV10-3	-	TRBJ1-1	TGTGCCATCAGGAATACAGGGCCTAACACTGAAGCTTTCTTT	CAIRNTGPNTEAFF
-	TRBV7-2	-	TRBJ2-7	TGTGCCAGCAGCAGGGACGGGAGAACCTACGAGCAGTACTTC	CASSRDGRTYEQYF
-	TRBV29-1	-	TRBJ2-3	TGCAGCGTTGGACACCCGCCACCGGATACGCAGTATTTT	CSVGHPPPDTQYF
TRBD1	TRBV19	once	TRBJ1-2	TGTGCCAGTGCGGAGGGGGCCAGTGGCTACACCTTC	CASAEGASGYTF
TRBD1	TRBV28	-	TRBJ2-7	TGTGCCAGCAGCCGCCCGACAGGGAGATCCTACGAGCAGTACTTC	CASSRPTGRSYEQYF
TRBD1	TRBV3-1/TRBV3-2	-	TRBJ1-2	TGTGCCAGCAGCCTGGAAGACAGGGGGCGAAAAGGCTACACCTTC	CASSLEDRGRKGYTF
TRBD2	TRBV7-3	-	TRBJ2-1	TGTGCCAGCAGCCCAACGGCGGGAGCCTCCTACAATGAGCAGTTCTTC	CASSPTAGASYNEQFF
TRBD2	TRBV6-5	-	TRBJ2-1	TGTGCCAGCAGCCCGAAAGCGGGAGGGCCTTATGAGCAGTTCTTC	CASSPKAGGPYEQFF
-	TRBV19	-	TRBJ1-2	TGTGCCAGTACCCTTTCGGGTGGCGGCTACACCTTC	CASTLSGGGYTF
-	TRBV5-8	-	TRBJ1-1	TGTGCCAGCAGCTTGGTGGTCTCAGGCCGTGAAGCTTTCTTT	CASSLVVSGREAFF